This TCR beta chain was captured in a study of blood T cell repertoires in COVID-19. Sequencing was performed with immunoSEQ multiplex PCR; in TCRdb, only in-frame clones are kept and a portion is missing. Found here are around 130,000 clones, roughly 80% of them singletons; the top ten hold less than 20%. The CDR3 is 15 amino acids. CDR1 and CDR2 (germline): MGHRA, YSYEKL. V dropped 6 bases and J dropped 7; count of bases not matched to a gene: 11. This clonotype originated in a woman in her fifties or sixties with acute or convalescent COVID-19. This chain links TRBV4-1 with TRBJ2-7; TRBD1 matches at 11 bases. The sequenced sample was peripheral blood. The CDR3, as DNA: TGCGCCAGCAGTCCTCCGGGACAGGGGGACTGGGAGCAGTACTTC. It codes for CASSPPGQGDWEQYF.